This T cell receptor beta chain was documented in a study of T cell responses to AZD1222 COVID-19 vaccine. Repertoires were generated with immunoSEQ multiplex PCR, while TCRdb's copy carries only in-frame clones and drops some. The table shows 87,000 or so clones, with 70% to 90% occurring only once. This CDR3 is 14 amino acids long. V lost 0 bases to trimming and J lost 5 bases, with 11 bases between them. Germline loops: CDR1 SGHRS, CDR2 YFSETQ. This clone was detected only once. The chain combines TRBV5-1 with TRBJ2-5; D unresolved. The specimen was peripheral blood, collected on day 0 of AZD1222 vaccination. The TCR comes from an adult in good health. The CDR3 sequence: CASSLVSARETQYF. CDR3 coding DNA: TGCGCCAGCAGCTTGGTATCCGCCCGGGAGACCCAGTACTTC.